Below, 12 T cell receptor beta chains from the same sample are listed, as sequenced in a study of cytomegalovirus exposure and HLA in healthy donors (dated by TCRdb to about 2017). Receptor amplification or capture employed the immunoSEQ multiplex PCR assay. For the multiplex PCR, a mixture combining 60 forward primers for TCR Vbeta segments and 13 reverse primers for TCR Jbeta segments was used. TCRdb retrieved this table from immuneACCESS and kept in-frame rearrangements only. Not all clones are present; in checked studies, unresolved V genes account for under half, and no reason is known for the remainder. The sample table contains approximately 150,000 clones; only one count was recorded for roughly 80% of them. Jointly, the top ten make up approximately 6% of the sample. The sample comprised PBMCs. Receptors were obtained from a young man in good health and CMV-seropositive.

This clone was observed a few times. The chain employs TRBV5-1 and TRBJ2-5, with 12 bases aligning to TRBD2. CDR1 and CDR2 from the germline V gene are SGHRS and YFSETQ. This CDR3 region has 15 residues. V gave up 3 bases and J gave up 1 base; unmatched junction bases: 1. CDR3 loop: CASSSTSGSQETQYF. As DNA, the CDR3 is TGCGCCAGCAGCTCGACTAGCGGGAGCCAAGAGACCCAGTACTTC.

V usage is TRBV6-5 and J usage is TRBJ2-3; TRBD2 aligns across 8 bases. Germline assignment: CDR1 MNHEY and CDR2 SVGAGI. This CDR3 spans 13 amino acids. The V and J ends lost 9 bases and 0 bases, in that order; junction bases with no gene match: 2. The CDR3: CASTSGSTDTQYF. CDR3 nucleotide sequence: TGTGCCAGTACTAGCGGAAGCACAGATACGCAGTATTTT.

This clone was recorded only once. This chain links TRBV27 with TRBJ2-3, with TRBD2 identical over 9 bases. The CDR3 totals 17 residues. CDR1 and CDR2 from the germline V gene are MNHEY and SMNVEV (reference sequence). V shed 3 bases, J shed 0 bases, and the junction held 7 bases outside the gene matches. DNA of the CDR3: TGTGCCAGCAGTTTCGCTAGCGGGGCCTCTAGCACAGATACGCAGTATTTT. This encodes CASSFASGASSTDTQYF.

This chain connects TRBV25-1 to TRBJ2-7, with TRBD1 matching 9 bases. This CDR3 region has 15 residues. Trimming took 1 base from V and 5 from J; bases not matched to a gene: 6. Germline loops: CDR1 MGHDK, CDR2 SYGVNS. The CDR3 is CASSESGTGHNEQYF. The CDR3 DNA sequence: TGTGCCAGCAGTGAATCCGGGACAGGGCACAACGAGCAGTACTTC.

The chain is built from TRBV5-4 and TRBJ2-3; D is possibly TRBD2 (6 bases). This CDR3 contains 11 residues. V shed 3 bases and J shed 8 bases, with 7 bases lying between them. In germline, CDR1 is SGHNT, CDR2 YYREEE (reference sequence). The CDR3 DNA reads TGTGCCAGCAGCTCGGAGGGTACGCAGTATTTT. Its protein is CASSSEGTQYF.

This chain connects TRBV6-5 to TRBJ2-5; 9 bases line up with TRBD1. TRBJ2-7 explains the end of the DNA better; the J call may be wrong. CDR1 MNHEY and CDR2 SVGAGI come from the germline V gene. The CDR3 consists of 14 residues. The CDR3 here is CASRKPGQGAEQYF. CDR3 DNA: TGTGCCAGCAGAAAACCGGGACAGGGCGCCGAGCAGTACTTC.

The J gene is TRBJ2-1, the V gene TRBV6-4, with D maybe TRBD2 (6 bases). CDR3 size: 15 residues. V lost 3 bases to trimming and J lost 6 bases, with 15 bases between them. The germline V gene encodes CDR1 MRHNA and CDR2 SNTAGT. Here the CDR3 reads CASSEGGIRVNEQFF. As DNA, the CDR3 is TGTGCCAGCAGTGAGGGGGGAATTCGGGTCAATGAGCAGTTCTTC.

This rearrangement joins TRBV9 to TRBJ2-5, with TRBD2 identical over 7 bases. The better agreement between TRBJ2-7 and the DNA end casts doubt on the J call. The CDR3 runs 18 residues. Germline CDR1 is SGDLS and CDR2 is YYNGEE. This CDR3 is CASTHPGGLLVSSYEQYF. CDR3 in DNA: TGTGCCAGCACCCATCCGGGGGGACTATTAGTAAGCTCCTACGAGCAGTACTTC.

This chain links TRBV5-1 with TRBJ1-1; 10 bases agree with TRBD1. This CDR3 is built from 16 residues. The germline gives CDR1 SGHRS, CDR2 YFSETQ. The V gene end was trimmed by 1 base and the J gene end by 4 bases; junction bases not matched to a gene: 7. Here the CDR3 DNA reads TGCGCCAGCAGCTTGCAGGACAGGGGGTTGGGCACTGAAGCTTTCTTT. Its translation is CASSLQDRGLGTEAFF.

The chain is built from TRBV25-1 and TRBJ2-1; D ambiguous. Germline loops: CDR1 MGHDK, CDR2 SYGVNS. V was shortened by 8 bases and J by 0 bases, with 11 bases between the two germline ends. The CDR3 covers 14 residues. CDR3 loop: CASDTASSYNEQFF. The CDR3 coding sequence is TGTGCCAGCGACACTGCAAGCTCCTACAATGAGCAGTTCTTC.

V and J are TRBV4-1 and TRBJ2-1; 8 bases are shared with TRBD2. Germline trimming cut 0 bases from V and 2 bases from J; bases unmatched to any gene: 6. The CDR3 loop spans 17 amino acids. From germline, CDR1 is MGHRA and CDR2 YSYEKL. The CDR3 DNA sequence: TGCGCCAGCAGCCAAGATCGGTCGGGAGGGCCCTACAATGAGCAGTTCTTC. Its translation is CASSQDRSGGPYNEQFF.

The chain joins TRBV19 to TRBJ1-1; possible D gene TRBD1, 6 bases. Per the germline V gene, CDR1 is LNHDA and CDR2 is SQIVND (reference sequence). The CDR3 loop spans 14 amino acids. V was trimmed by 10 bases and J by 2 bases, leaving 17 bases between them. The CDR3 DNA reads TGTGCCACTGGACCGGGACACCCAAACACTGAAGCTTTCTTT. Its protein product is CATGPGHPNTEAFF.